This T cell receptor beta chain came from a study of spatial heterogeneity in lung cancer. Study-wide points: Higher tumor mutation counts went along with higher counts of expanded intratumoral alpha and beta TCRs.

Time point noted: sample taken at primary tumor resection. The CDR3 is made up of 14 amino acids. Trimming cost V 0 bases and J 7 bases, with 11 bases left between them. Germline CDR1 SGDLS, CDR2 YYNGEE. This clonotype was seen repeatedly, ten times or more. The antigen remains undetermined. MiXCR, applied by TCRdb to the 5' RACE reads, yields one record per CDR3 protein. The table includes 7,000 to 9,500 distinct CDR3 sequences, over 4.5% detected once. The chain combines TRBV9 with TRBJ2-1; unclear D gene. The specimen comprised lung tumor tissue, sampled at surgery. The sequence derives from a female donor with early-stage non-small cell lung cancer. The CDR3 spells CASSVDPAENEQFF. The CDR3 DNA reads as TGTGCCAGCAGCGTAGACCCCGCGGAGAATGAGCAGTTCTTC.